The clone carrying this TCR beta chain was counted once. The data originate from a study of blood T cell repertoires in COVID-19. For the study at large: Acute-phase and convalescent COVID-19 samples originated in the United States, Italy and Spain. The cDNA or gDNA used as material had been derived from T cells, B-cell-depleted T cells, or PBMCs.

Original analysis: Reference gene primer amplification gave estimated nucleated cell counts. The assay was immunoSEQ multiplex PCR, and TCRdb's table has in-frame clones only and misses some. For V, J and clone size, that table is used; D and trimming come from the DNA. The table lists 55,000 to 75,000 clones, around 80% of them singletons, with over 8.5% in the top ten. The CDR3 has 15 residues. CDR1 SGHVS and CDR2 FQNEAQ come from the germline V gene. Trimming removed 2 bases from V and 4 bases from J; junction bases left unmatched: 3. The chain couples TRBV7-8 to TRBJ2-7; 12 positions match TRBD2. Sequenced: peripheral blood. The receptor comes from a human donor in a cohort sampled during active COVID-19. This CDR3 reads CASSLPGLAGYEQYF. CDR3 bases: TGTGCCAGCAGCTTACCGGGACTAGCGGGTTACGAGCAGTACTTC.